Listed below are T cell receptor beta chains from one sample, sequenced in a study of T cell repertoires in cytomegalovirus infection. TCRdb re-called the reads with MiXCR, one entry per CDR3 protein. This sample has a few hundred thousand distinct CDR3 sequences, with more than 15% found just once. The sequencing input was CD8+ T cells from PBMCs. Every receptor here comes from a human donor in good health (CMV status not recorded). Some clones in this sample may be carry-over from other donors' samples. Each CDR3 is given with its conserved first and last residue. A clone size is listed for some rows: how often the clone was seen (once, few, many), or a class if it is expanded.

V: TRBV7-8; size: many; CDR3: CASSLVAGGPGELFF
V: TRBV4-1; size: -; CDR3: CASSQGTGTYVTRALHF
V: TRBV11-2; size: many; CDR3: CASSPGGFDYGYTF
V: TRBV12-3/TRBV12-4; size: many; CDR3: CASSLGGPRETQYF
V: TRBV4-1; size: -; CDR3: CASSQVLVQASGANVLTF
V: TRBV9; size: -; CDR3: CASSGGGVGYEQYF
V: TRBV7-2; size: many; CDR3: CASSLYPGLAGGHEQFF
V: TRBV6-2/TRBV6-3; size: -; CDR3: CASSFNPGLSRADTQYF
V: TRBV29-1; size: -; CDR3: CSVEGASGGYNEQFF
V: TRBV14; size: -; CDR3: CASSPPIATGQVWGEKLFF
V: TRBV6-2/TRBV6-3; size: many; CDR3: CASSYRLRQGVSSLDQPQHF
V: TRBV5-1; size: -; CDR3: CASSLGTGQAGELFF
V: TRBV7-6; size: many; CDR3: CASSLMEPHGTDTQYF
V: TRBV7-8; size: many; CDR3: CASSRDRGGVLDTEAFF
V: TRBV7-6; size: many; CDR3: CASSLTLAAYNEQFF
V: TRBV7-2; size: many; CDR3: CASSPEGGSLWSYGYTF
V: TRBV20-1; size: many; CDR3: CSAPGGYTEAFF
V: TRBV28; size: -; CDR3: CASSFPRVRFLNTGELFF
V: TRBV19; size: -; CDR3: CASSIVGNTIYF
V: TRBV27; size: -; CDR3: CASTPYSGGAIGEQYF
V: TRBV28; size: many; CDR3: CASSFTGGLETQYF
V: TRBV28; size: -; CDR3: CASTLRAVPLIFEQYF
V: TRBV6-5; size: many; CDR3: CASSYSGDRGYTF
V: TRBV20-1; size: many; CDR3: CSAVTLQGPNEQFF
V: TRBV12-3/TRBV12-4; size: -; CDR3: CAISRGGNTGELFF
V: TRBV7-6; size: -; CDR3: CASSLQFPAEAFF
V: TRBV20-1; size: many; CDR3: CSASLPPAEQYF
V: TRBV28; size: -; CDR3: CASSLRGGNQPQHF
V: TRBV20-1; size: -; CDR3: CSARGRNTGTGGDQPQHF
V: TRBV29-1; size: -; CDR3: CSVAPGQVAYEQYF
V: TRBV11-1; size: many; CDR3: CASSDGQFGFPGELFF
V: TRBV7-9; size: many; CDR3: CASSPGDAKGYTF
V: TRBV27; size: -; CDR3: CASSHTGMGTYEQYF
V: TRBV5-6; size: -; CDR3: CASSLGRAPGQPQHF
V: TRBV7-9; size: few; CDR3: CASSLVRALTSEPGLGKTQYF
V: TRBV7-9; size: few; CDR3: CASSSQSDGTDTQYF
V: TRBV4-1; size: once; CDR3: CASSHLQGKVYEQYF
V: TRBV7-9; size: many; CDR3: CASSLIAQGGETQYF
V: TRBV7-2; size: many; CDR3: CASSRGGPLLETQYF
V: TRBV2; size: few; CDR3: CASSEKPSSYNEQFF
V: TRBV20-1; size: -; CDR3: CSARDRDRGITEAFF
V: TRBV7-8; size: many; CDR3: CASSSTGTGGDFPYNEQFF
V: TRBV28; size: many; CDR3: CASSTDNGQLYGYTF
V: TRBV5-1; size: many; CDR3: CASDKAGGSYNEQFF
V: TRBV5-4; size: -; CDR3: CASSFSSGNSYEQYF
V: TRBV12-3/TRBV12-4; size: many; CDR3: CASSRGSGGASGTDTQYF
V: TRBV15; size: many; CDR3: CATSQSRGNQPQHF
V: TRBV7-6; size: many; CDR3: CASSTRSYNEQFF
V: TRBV29-1; size: many; CDR3: CSVEPVGDREGEQYF
V: TRBV7-9; size: few; CDR3: CASSLLPYEQYF
V: TRBV27; size: -; CDR3: CASSLWQGDEKLFF
V: TRBV7-2; size: many; CDR3: CASSLVTGSGYGYTF
V: TRBV3-1; size: few; CDR3: CASSQATLQETQYF
V: TRBV7-6; size: few; CDR3: CASSLGNRASYNEQFF
V: TRBV19; size: few; CDR3: CASSITEGLEQYF
V: TRBV7-4; size: -; CDR3: CASLRTGRPGDTEAFF
V: TRBV5-1; size: few; CDR3: CASTLSGGRAETQYF